The source of this TCR beta chain is a study of tumor-infiltrating lymphocytes in primary liver carcinoma. The researchers produced TCR beta cDNA from 400 to 650 ng total RNA with a constant-region primer. Slightly modified ARM-PCR, run as three nested multiplex PCR rounds, produced the TCR beta libraries. Two initial PCR rounds of roughly 10 cycles each paired TRBV1-TRBV30 forward primers with a C-beta reverse primer. TCRdb ran MiXCR on the multiplex PCR reads and lists one entry per CDR3 protein. Of roughly 120,000 distinct CDR3 sequences in the sample, roughly three fifths are singletons; the top ten hold roughly 8.8%. Looked up from germline, CDR1 is MNHEY and CDR2 is SVGAGI. The CDR3 contains 15 residues. Overall study results and limits: The 250 largest clones made up significantly more of tumor than blood repertoires (p = 0.039). Appearing in all five tumor regions was true of only about 7-25% of top clones. Tumor-adjacent and tumor-blood pairs overlapped less than tumor region pairs did.

The tissue used was unsorted bulk material of 20-30 mg. RNA and DNA were co-extracted from it with the AllPrep DNA/RNA mini kit. Tumor regions sampled: superior, inferior, left, right poles, and centre. As to this clonotype: Its antigen is not known. An end of the junction differs from the germline gene, which may be a read error.

The receptor was isolated from a woman aged 55-75 years with primary liver carcinoma and hepatitis B virus infection. The gene calls are TRBV6-5 and TRBJ1-5; D remains ambiguous. The specimen was liver tumor tissue from sampling region 1. Specified subset: tumor region T1, superior pole. CDR3 amino acids: CTSSYSLASNQPHHF. CDR3 DNA sequence: TGCACCAGCAGTTACTCGCTGGCCAGCAATCAGCCCCATCATTTT.